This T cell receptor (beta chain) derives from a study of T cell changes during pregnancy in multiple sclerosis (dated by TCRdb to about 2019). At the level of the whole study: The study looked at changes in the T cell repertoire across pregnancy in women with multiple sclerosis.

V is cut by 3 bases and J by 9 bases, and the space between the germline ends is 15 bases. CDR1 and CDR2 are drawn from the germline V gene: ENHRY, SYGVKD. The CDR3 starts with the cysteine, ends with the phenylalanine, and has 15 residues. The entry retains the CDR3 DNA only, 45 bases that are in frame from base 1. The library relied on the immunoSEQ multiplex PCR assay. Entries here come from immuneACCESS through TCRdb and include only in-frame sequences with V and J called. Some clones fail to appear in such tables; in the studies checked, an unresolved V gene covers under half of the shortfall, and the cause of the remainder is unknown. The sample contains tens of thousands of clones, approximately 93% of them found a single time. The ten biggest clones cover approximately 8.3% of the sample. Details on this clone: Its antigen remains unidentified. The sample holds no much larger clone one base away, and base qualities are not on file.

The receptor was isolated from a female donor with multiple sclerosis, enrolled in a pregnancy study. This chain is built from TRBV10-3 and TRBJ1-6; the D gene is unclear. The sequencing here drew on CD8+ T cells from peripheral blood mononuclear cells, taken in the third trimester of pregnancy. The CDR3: CAISDGQSAVSPLHF. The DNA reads TGTGCCATCAGTGATGGGCAGTCTGCAGTTTCACCCCTCCACTTT.